These 5 T cell receptor beta chains came from one sample sequenced in a study of technical replicates of blood from a few donors. The assay was immunoSEQ multiplex PCR, and TCRdb's table has in-frame clones only and misses some. The data show more than 90,000 clones, approximately 94% seen once. Sequencing was done on a sample of T cells isolated from PBMCs. These receptors were collected from a human donor in good health.

The rearrangement joins TRBV5-1 to TRBJ1-1, with a possible D match to TRBD1 (6 bases). Germline CDR1 reads SGHRS; CDR2 reads YFSETQ. The CDR3 runs 15 residues. The V end lost 4 bases, the J end lost 4 bases, and 17 bases lay between the germline ends. Here the CDR3 reads CASSRGGLSGTEAFF. CDR3 DNA sequence: TGCGCCAGCAGCCGGGGGGGGCTATCTGGCACTGAAGCTTTCTTT.

CDR3 DNA sequence: TGTGCCAGCAAAGTCTTGACAGCCCTGAACACTGAAGCTTTCTTT. The encoded protein is CASKVLTALNTEAFF. The J gene is TRBJ1-1, the V gene TRBV6-1; tentatively, D is TRBD1 (5 bases). The germline V and J ends were trimmed by 7 bases and 0 bases, with 15 bases remaining between them. CDR1 and CDR2 from the germline V gene are MNHNS and SASEGT. The CDR3 extends over 15 amino acids.

This CDR3 reads CASSLLEADTQYF. In DNA, the CDR3 is TGTGCCAGCAGTTTACTAGAGGCAGATACGCAGTATTTT. The rearrangement uses TRBV27 and TRBJ2-3; D unresolved. Germline lookup yields CDR1 MNHEY and CDR2 SMNVEV (reference sequence). The CDR3 extends over 13 amino acids. V lost 2 bases to trimming and J lost 4 bases, with 7 bases between them.

The V gene is TRBV4-1, the J gene TRBJ2-7; 9 positions agree with TRBD1. The CDR3 spans 18 residues. Germline CDR1 and CDR2: MGHRA and YSYEKL. The ends lost 0 bases at V and 4 bases at J; junction bases unmatched: 13. The CDR3 coding sequence is TGCGCCAGCAGCCAAGATCCCGACCCAGGGACAGGGATGTACGAGCAGTACTTC. This encodes CASSQDPDPGTGMYEQYF.

This clone appeared once. The rearrangement joins TRBV29-1 to TRBJ2-7; D is perhaps TRBD2 (5 bases). Trimming took off 4 bases at V and 0 bases at J, with 10 bases between the two ends. The V gene's germline CDR1 is SQVTM and CDR2 ANQGSEA. The CDR3 contains 13 residues. The CDR3 DNA reads as TGCAGCGTTGTAGGCACTAGCTCCTACGAGCAGTACTTC. Translating gives CSVVGTSSYEQYF.